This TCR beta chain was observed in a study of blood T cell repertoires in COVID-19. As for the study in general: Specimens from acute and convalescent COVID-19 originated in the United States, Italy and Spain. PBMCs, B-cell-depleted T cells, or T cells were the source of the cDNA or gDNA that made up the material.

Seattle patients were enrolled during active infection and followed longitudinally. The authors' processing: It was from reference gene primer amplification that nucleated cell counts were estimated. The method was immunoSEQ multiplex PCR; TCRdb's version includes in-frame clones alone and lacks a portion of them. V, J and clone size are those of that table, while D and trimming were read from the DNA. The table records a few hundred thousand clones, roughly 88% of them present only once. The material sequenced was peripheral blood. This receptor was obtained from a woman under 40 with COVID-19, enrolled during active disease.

CDR3 sequence: CASSLGGSGANVLTF. The CDR3, as DNA: TGTGCCAGCAGCTTGGGGGGCTCTGGGGCCAACGTCCTGACTTTC. This chain connects TRBV11-3 to TRBJ2-6; tentative D call: TRBD2 (6 bases). There are 15 residues in the CDR3. V was trimmed by 3 bases and J by 0 bases, leaving 6 bases between them. Germline lookup yields CDR1 SGHNT and CDR2 YENEEA.